This T cell receptor beta chain emerged from a study of blood T cell repertoires in COVID-19. Study information: In each case, the material was cDNA or gDNA derived from T cells, B-cell-depleted T cells, or PBMCs.

Germline V lookup: CDR1 SGHAT, CDR2 FQNNGV. The trim removed 4 bases at V and 4 bases at J, leaving 7 bases unmatched. This CDR3 comprises 14 residues. In this sample, this clone turned up a few times. The table came from immunoSEQ multiplex PCR; TCRdb's copy has only in-frame clones and leaves some out. Seen here are 150,000 to 200,000 clones, 86% observed once, and the top ten hold more than 6.5%. V is TRBV11-2 and J is TRBJ2-7, with 7 bases that match TRBD1. Material: peripheral blood. This clonotype was sampled from a woman aged 80 or over in a cohort sampled during active or convalescent COVID-19. In DNA form, the CDR3 reads TGTGCCAGCAGCTCGACAGGGAGAGGATACGAGCAGTACTTC. Its protein product is CASSSTGRGYEQYF.